A selection of T cell receptor beta chains follows, all from one sample in a study of glioma-infiltrating T cells. Each CDR3 protein is one row after TCRdb ran MiXCR on the multiplex PCR reads. This table has more than 300,000 distinct CDR3 sequences, approximately 42% appearing once. The sample taken for sequencing was glioma tissue, nonneoplastic brain tissue, or PBMCs (not recorded which). The receptor set was obtained from a human donor with low-grade glioma or glioblastoma, undergoing nonglioma brain surgery, or in good health (not recorded which). The CDR3 runs from the conserved cysteine through the conserved F or W. Each record gives: clone size, J gene, V gene, CDR3 protein. A clone size is listed for some rows: how often the clone was seen (once, few, many), or a class if it is expanded.

abundance: NA
j_gene: TRBJ2-7
v_gene: TRBV28
CDR3aa: CATQRDVSYEQYF

abundance: NA
j_gene: TRBJ2-1
v_gene: TRBV27
CDR3aa: CASSLSSGESYNEQFF

abundance: many
j_gene: TRBJ2-7
v_gene: TRBV6-2/TRBV6-3
CDR3aa: CASSGAYEQYF

abundance: NA
j_gene: TRBJ2-7
v_gene: TRBV14
CDR3aa: CASSHSDRPYYEQYF

abundance: few
j_gene: TRBJ2-1
v_gene: TRBV24-1
CDR3aa: CATSDEAGESDEQFF

abundance: NA
j_gene: TRBJ1-4
v_gene: TRBV6-1
CDR3aa: CASSLGPTATNEKLFF

abundance: once
j_gene: TRBJ1-3
v_gene: TRBV4-2
CDR3aa: CASSQETGVLGNTIYF

abundance: many
j_gene: TRBJ2-1
v_gene: TRBV27
CDR3aa: CASSLSGRVGNEQFF

abundance: NA
j_gene: TRBJ1-1
v_gene: TRBV28
CDR3aa: CASSGGAESFF

abundance: NA
j_gene: TRBJ2-7
v_gene: TRBV18
CDR3aa: CASSLYSAGQRAYEQYF

abundance: NA
j_gene: TRBJ2-7
v_gene: TRBV20-1
CDR3aa: CSERWDAYEQYF

abundance: many
j_gene: TRBJ1-1
v_gene: TRBV6-1
CDR3aa: CASSDIPQYTEAFF

abundance: few
j_gene: TRBJ1-1
v_gene: TRBV5-1
CDR3aa: CASRGIGTEAFF

abundance: many
j_gene: TRBJ2-7
v_gene: TRBV6-1
CDR3aa: CASSEGTAAYEQYF

abundance: few
j_gene: TRBJ2-5
v_gene: TRBV7-2
CDR3aa: CASSPMGSSETQYF

abundance: NA
j_gene: TRBJ1-2
v_gene: TRBV9
CDR3aa: CASSVAGQGERGYTF

abundance: many
j_gene: TRBJ2-2
v_gene: TRBV6-2/TRBV6-3
CDR3aa: CASSSGVPGELFF

abundance: NA
j_gene: TRBJ2-5
v_gene: TRBV27
CDR3aa: CASSARSRKETQYF

abundance: few
j_gene: TRBJ2-7
v_gene: TRBV10-3
CDR3aa: CAISEGGNVNEQYF

abundance: NA
j_gene: TRBJ2-3
v_gene: TRBV7-9
CDR3aa: CASSFNRIRTDTKYF

abundance: NA
j_gene: TRBJ2-1
v_gene: TRBV27
CDR3aa: CASSGAGETYSEQFF

abundance: NA
j_gene: TRBJ2-7
v_gene: TRBV20-1
CDR3aa: CSAIPRRAGEGHFYEQYF

abundance: NA
j_gene: TRBJ1-1
v_gene: TRBV19
CDR3aa: CASSVVGTGKAFF

abundance: once
j_gene: TRBJ2-1
v_gene: TRBV24-1
CDR3aa: CATSDFFSDEQFF

abundance: NA
j_gene: TRBJ1-1
v_gene: TRBV7-2
CDR3aa: CASSLGIGTGETTEAFF

abundance: NA
j_gene: TRBJ2-7
v_gene: TRBV11-2
CDR3aa: CASSPGGASYEQYF

abundance: NA
j_gene: TRBJ1-1
v_gene: TRBV5-4
CDR3aa: CASTLDGLNTEASF

abundance: NA
j_gene: TRBJ1-2
v_gene: TRBV29-1
CDR3aa: CSVQPDRGDGYTF

abundance: NA
j_gene: TRBJ2-5
v_gene: TRBV15
CDR3aa: CATSRGVTSAEETQYF